This TCR beta chain was found in a study of blood T cell repertoires in COVID-19. Study summary: The origin of the acute and convalescent COVID-19 samples was the United States, Italy and Spain. The cDNA or gDNA used as material had been derived from T cells, B-cell-depleted T cells, or PBMCs.

Germline V CDR1 and CDR2: KGHSH, LQKENI. V shed 3 bases, J shed 2 bases, and the junction held 8 bases outside the gene matches. This CDR3 region has 17 residues. Under the authors' procedure: The authors estimated nucleated cell counts from reference gene primer amplification. Produced via immunoSEQ multiplex PCR; TCRdb's table is partial and in-frame only. V, J and clone size reflect that table, while D and trimming were determined from the DNA. The profile shows around 200,000 clones, approximately 80% of them singletons. The chain employs TRBV18 and TRBJ2-3; TRBD2 aligns across 10 bases. The TCR originated in a man between 35 and 55 years old who had recovered from COVID-19. Material: PBMCs or T cells enriched from blood (not recorded which). The CDR3 nucleotides read TGTGCCAGCTCACCTCCGGGACTAGCGACGATCACAGATACGCAGTATTTT. Amino acids: CASSPPGLATITDTQYF.